The clone carrying this T cell receptor beta chain was found a few times. This sample is part of a study of cytotoxic CD8 clonotypes in ibrutinib-treated CLL. The assay was immunoSEQ multiplex PCR, and TCRdb's table has in-frame clones only and misses some. The sample has 200,000 to 250,000 clones, approximately 70% seen once. Germline CDR1 is MNHNY and CDR2 is SVGAGI (reference sequence). The CDR3 extends over 14 amino acids. V was shortened by 5 bases and J by 1 base, with 11 bases between the two germline ends. The V call is TRBV6-6, the J call TRBJ1-2; possibly TRBD1 for D (6 bases). This TCR was recovered from a human donor with chronic lymphocytic leukemia. Material: PBMCs, obtained after 12 months of ibrutinib treatment. CDR3 nucleotides: TGTGCCAGCAGTACCCCAGGGGTTAACTATGGCTACACCTTC. It translates to CASSTPGVNYGYTF.